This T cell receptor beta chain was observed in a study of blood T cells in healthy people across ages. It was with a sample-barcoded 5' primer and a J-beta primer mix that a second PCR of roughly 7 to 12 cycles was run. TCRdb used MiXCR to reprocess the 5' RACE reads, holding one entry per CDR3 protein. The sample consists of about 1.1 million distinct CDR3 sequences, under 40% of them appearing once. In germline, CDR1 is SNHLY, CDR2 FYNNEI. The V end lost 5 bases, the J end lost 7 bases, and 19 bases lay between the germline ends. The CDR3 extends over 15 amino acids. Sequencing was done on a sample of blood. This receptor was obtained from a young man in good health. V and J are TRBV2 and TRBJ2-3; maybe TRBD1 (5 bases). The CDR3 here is CASSNPSTAPHTQYF. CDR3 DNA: TGTGCCAGCAGTAACCCCTCGACAGCCCCCCATACGCAGTATTTT.